The 10 T cell receptor beta chains reported below all come from one sample, sequenced in a study of blood T cells in healthy people across ages. For the second PCR, which ran for about 7 to 11 cycles, a sample-barcoded 5' primer and a J-beta primer mix were used. TCRdb ran MiXCR on the 5' RACE reads and lists one entry per CDR3 protein. The sample carries under 2 million distinct CDR3 sequences, around 36% recorded once. The sequencing input was blood. The receptors here all came from a woman in her twenties or thirties in good health.

The J gene is TRBJ2-3, the V gene TRBV18, with TRBD2 matching 12 bases. There are 15 residues in the CDR3. Trimming took 4 bases from V and 4 from J; bases not matched to a gene: 3. Germline values: CDR1 KGHSH, CDR2 LQKENI. The CDR3 sequence is CASSRTSGESDTQYF. DNA for the CDR3: TGTGCCAGCTCACGGACTAGCGGGGAGTCAGATACGCAGTATTTT.

This chain uses TRBV20-1 with TRBJ2-7; 7 positions match TRBD2. V was pared by 0 bases and J by 7 bases, with 12 bases of the junction left unmatched. This CDR3 is built from 15 residues. The germline gives CDR1 DFQATT, CDR2 SNEGSKA (reference sequence). In DNA form, the CDR3 reads TGCAGTGCTAGAGATCACTCAGCGGGGACGGGTGAGCAGTACTTC. Amino acids: CSARDHSAGTGEQYF.

The chain has TRBV20-1 and TRBJ2-7; D perhaps matches TRBD2 (6 bases). Trimming removed 5 bases from V and 2 bases from J, with 19 bases in between. The CDR3 loop spans 15 amino acids. Germline V gene data show CDR1 as DFQATT and CDR2 as SNEGSKA (reference sequence). CDR3 bases: TGCAGTGCTGGAGCCTCCGGGACTGGAACCTACGAGCAGTACTTC. It encodes CSAGASGTGTYEQYF.

The chain combines TRBV9 with TRBJ2-3; D is undetermined. The CDR3 spans 13 residues. Trimming left V 6 bases short and J 4 bases short, with 12 bases between. Germline loops: CDR1 SGDLS, CDR2 YYNGEE. CDR3 DNA sequence: TGTGCCAGCAACTGGGATGAAGCAGATACGCAGTATTTT. Translated: CASNWDEADTQYF.

This clonotype was seen more than once but under ten times. The V call is TRBV7-9, the J call TRBJ1-1; 7 bases agree with TRBD1. Germline CDR1 is SEHNR and CDR2 is FQNEAQ (reference sequence). The V and J ends lost 5 bases and 5 bases, in that order; junction bases with no gene match: 8. This CDR3 contains 14 residues. CDR3 DNA sequence: TGTGCCAGCAGCGAAAACAGGGGCGCTACTGAAGCTTTCTTT. Translation gives CASSENRGATEAFF.

The chain is built from TRBV7-9 and TRBJ1-6; tentative D call: TRBD1 (6 bases). This CDR3 spans 16 amino acids. The V end lost 2 bases, the J end lost 7 bases, and 15 bases lay between the germline ends. Germline V gives CDR1 SEHNR, CDR2 FQNEAQ (reference sequence). The CDR3 sequence: CASSLWAGVLNSPLHF. CDR3 nucleotides: TGTGCCAGCAGCTTATGGGCAGGGGTTTTGAATTCACCCCTCCACTTT. Full variable domain (remainder filled in from reference TRBV7-9 and TRBJ1-6): DTGVSQNPRHKITKRGQNVTFRCDPISEHNRLYWYRQTLGQGPEFLTYFQNEAQLEKSRLLSDRFSAERPKGSFSTLEIQRTEQGDSAMYLCASSLWAGVLNSPLHFGNGTRLTVT.

This clonotype was found a few times. The chain is built from TRBV7-9 and TRBJ2-5, with 15 bases that match TRBD2. V was pared by 5 bases and J by 5 bases, with 12 bases of the junction left unmatched. This CDR3 is built from 18 residues. The germline V gene encodes CDR1 SEHNR and CDR2 FQNEAQ (reference sequence). CDR3 sequence (DNA): TGTGCCAGCAGCACCACCCGGACTAGCGGGAGGGCCTTGGAGACCCAGTACTTC. Translating it yields CASSTTRTSGRALETQYF.

This clonotype has just a few counts. The rearrangement uses TRBV20-1 and TRBJ2-7; 7 bases match TRBD2. Germline V gives CDR1 DFQATT, CDR2 SNEGSKA (reference sequence). V gave up 5 bases and J gave up 6 bases; unmatched junction bases: 34. This CDR3 is 21 amino acids long. The CDR3 region is CSAGPGGSSGPTYAIGLEQYF. CDR3 bases: TGCAGTGCTGGACCCGGGGGGTCGTCTGGTCCCACCTACGCCATCGGACTCGAGCAGTACTTC.

The J gene is TRBJ2-1, the V gene TRBV6-2 or TRBV6-3; no clear D. The CDR3 runs to 15 residues. Germline CDR1 reads MNHEY; CDR2 reads SVGEGT. Trimming stripped 6 bases from V and 5 bases from J, with 17 bases between. The CDR3 region has the DNA TGTGCCAGCAGCCACGGTGGTGGGGTCCACAATGAGCAGTTCTTC. It yields the protein CASSHGGGVHNEQFF.

This clonotype was seen more than once but under ten times. This chain joins TRBV29-1 and TRBJ2-1, with 8 bases identical to TRBD1. This CDR3 is built from 20 residues. V gave up 7 bases and J gave up 0 bases; unmatched junction bases: 23. Germline CDR1 and CDR2: SQVTM and ANQGSEA. The CDR3: CSGSPTPGQEAMSSYNEQFF. The DNA for the CDR3 is TGCAGCGGATCACCTACCCCGGGACAGGAAGCTATGAGCTCCTACAATGAGCAGTTCTTC.